The 5 T cell receptor beta chains given below trace back to one sample, sequenced in a study of beta chain features in type 1 diabetes. Since all of the isolated RNA was reverse transcribed, expressed TCRB transcripts were what got sequenced. TCRdb's table, derived via immunoSEQ multiplex PCR, lists solely in-frame clones and lacks some. The repertoire holds about 230,000 clones, over 9.5% seen once, with about 0.03% in the top ten. The specimen was naive CD4+ T cells from blood. Receptor source: a woman under 30 in good health.

In this sample, this clone turned up a few times. The rearrangement joins TRBV5-1 to TRBJ2-1; 11 positions match TRBD2. The germline CDR1 and CDR2 sequences are SGHRS and YFSETQ. V shed 1 base, J shed 8 bases, and the junction held 11 bases outside the gene matches. This CDR3 spans 17 amino acids. The DNA for the CDR3 is TGCGCCAGCAGCTTGAGGGGGCTGGAACTAGCGGGAGATGAGCAGTTCTTC. Its protein product is CASSLRGLELAGDEQFF.

Only a few counts were recorded for this clone. The genes are TRBV13 and TRBJ2-3; tentative D call: TRBD1 (5 bases). The CDR3 contains 16 residues. Deletions cut 4 bases from V and 0 bases from J, with 14 bases between. Looked up from germline, CDR1 is PRHDT and CDR2 is FYEKMQ (reference sequence). Written as DNA, the CDR3 is TGTGCCAGCAGCTCCAGCCCCAGGGCTAGCACAGATACGCAGTATTTT. Translated, it gives CASSSSPRASTDTQYF.

The rearrangement joins TRBV18 to TRBJ2-5; D may be TRBD2 (6 bases). The CDR3 covers 15 residues. Germline-derived CDR1 and CDR2 are KGHSH and LQKENI. Between the trimmed V and J ends, which lost 3 bases and 2 bases, there was a span of 13 bases. CDR3 residues: CASSPYHSGQETQYF. Written as DNA, the CDR3 is TGTGCCAGCTCACCGTACCATAGCGGTCAAGAGACCCAGTACTTC.

The CDR3 nucleotides read TGTGCCACCAGCAGAAATCAGGGGTTTGAAGCTTTCTTT. Protein product: CATSRNQGFEAFF. The V gene is TRBV15, the J gene TRBJ1-1, with a possible D match to TRBD1 (6 bases). This CDR3 has 13 amino acids. With 2 bases removed from V and 7 bases from J, the gap between germline ends came to 11 bases. The V gene's germline CDR1 is LNHNV and CDR2 YYDKDF (reference sequence).

The chain recombines TRBV7-9 with TRBJ1-5, with D tentatively TRBD1 (6 bases). The CDR3 has 16 amino acids. V was trimmed by 5 bases and J by 2 bases, leaving 16 bases between them. Germline V CDR1 and CDR2: SEHNR, FQNEAQ (reference sequence). In nucleotides, the CDR3 is TGTGCCAGCAGCCGCGAACAGGGTGGTGGCAATCAGCCCCAGCATTTT. This gives the protein CASSREQGGGNQPQHF.